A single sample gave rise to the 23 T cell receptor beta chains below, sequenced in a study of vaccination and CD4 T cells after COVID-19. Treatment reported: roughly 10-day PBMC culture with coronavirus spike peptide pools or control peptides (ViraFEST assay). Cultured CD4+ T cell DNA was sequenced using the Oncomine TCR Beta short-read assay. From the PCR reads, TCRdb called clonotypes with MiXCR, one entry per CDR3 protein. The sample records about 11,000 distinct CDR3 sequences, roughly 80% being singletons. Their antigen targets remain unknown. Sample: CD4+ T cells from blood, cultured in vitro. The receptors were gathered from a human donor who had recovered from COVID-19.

Here the CDR3 DNA reads TGTGCCATCAGGGGGGCGGAAGACAGGGCCTATGGCTACACCTTC. Residues: CAIRGAEDRAYGYTF. The chain couples TRBV10-3 to TRBJ1-2, with 7 bases aligning to TRBD1. Germline values: CDR1 ENHRY, CDR2 SYGVKD. J gave up 4 bases and V 6 bases, and 11 bases lay outside the gene matches. This CDR3 has 15 amino acids.

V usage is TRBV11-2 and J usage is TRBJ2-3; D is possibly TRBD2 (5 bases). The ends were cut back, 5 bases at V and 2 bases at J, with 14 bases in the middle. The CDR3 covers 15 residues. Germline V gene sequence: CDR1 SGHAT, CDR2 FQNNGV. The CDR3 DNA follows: TGTGCCAGCAGCCCCCTCGGCGGACTCACAGATACGCAGTATTTT. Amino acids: CASSPLGGLTDTQYF.

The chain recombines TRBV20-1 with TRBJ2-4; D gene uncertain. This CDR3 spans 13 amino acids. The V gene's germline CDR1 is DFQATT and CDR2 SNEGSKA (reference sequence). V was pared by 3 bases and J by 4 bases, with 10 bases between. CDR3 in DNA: TGCAGTGCTAGGTTCGGCGAGAAAAACATTCAGTACTTC. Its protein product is CSARFGEKNIQYF.

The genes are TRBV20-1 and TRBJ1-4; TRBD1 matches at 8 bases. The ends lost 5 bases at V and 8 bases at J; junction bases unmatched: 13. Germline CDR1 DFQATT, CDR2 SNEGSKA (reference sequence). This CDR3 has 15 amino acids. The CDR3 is CSAPMKQGGFEKLFF. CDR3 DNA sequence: TGCAGTGCTCCTATGAAACAGGGGGGGTTCGAAAAACTGTTTTTT.

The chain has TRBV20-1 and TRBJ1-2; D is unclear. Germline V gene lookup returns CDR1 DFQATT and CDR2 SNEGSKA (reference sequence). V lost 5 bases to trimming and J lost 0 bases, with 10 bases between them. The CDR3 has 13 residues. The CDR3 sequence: CSAPPAANYGYTF. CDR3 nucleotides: TGCAGTGCTCCCCCGGCGGCTAACTATGGCTACACCTTC.

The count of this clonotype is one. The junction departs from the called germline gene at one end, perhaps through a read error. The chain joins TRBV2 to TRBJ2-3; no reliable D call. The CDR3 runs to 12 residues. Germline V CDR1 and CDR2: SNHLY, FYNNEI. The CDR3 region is CASSEAQSAASF. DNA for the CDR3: TGTGCCAGCAGTGAAGCACAAAGCGCGGCGTCTTTT.

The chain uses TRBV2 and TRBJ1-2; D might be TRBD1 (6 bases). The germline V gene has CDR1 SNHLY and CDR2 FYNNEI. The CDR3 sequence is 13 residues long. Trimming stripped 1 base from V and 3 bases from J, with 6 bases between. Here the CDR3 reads CASSEGTDYGYTF. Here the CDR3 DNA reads TGTGCCAGCAGTGAAGGGACAGACTATGGCTACACCTTC.

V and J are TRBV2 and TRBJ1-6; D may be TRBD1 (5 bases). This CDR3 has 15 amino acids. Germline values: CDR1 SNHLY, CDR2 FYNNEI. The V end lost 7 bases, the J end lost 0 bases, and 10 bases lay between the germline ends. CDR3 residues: CASMPGSSYNSPLHF. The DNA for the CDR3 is TGTGCCAGCATGCCAGGGAGCTCCTATAATTCACCCCTCCACTTT.

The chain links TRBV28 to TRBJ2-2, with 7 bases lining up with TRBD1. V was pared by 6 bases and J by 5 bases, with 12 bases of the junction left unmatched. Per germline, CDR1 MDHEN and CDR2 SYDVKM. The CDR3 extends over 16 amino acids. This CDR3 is CASSLTPGQTTGELFF. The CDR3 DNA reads TGTGCCAGCAGCCTCACTCCGGGACAGACAACCGGGGAGCTGTTTTTT.

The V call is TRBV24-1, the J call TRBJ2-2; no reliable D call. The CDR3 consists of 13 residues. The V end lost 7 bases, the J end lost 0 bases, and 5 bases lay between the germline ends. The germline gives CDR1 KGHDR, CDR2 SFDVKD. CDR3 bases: TGTGCCACCAGCTCAACGAACACCGGGGAGCTGTTTTTT. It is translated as CATSSTNTGELFF.

The DNA for the CDR3 is TGTGCCAGCAGCTTGACGAGGGATACGCAGTATTTT. Encoded protein: CASSLTRDTQYF. This chain connects TRBV7-3 to TRBJ2-3; D call uncertain. This CDR3 comprises 12 residues. Germline V gives CDR1 SGHTA, CDR2 FQGTGA. V was clipped by 3 bases and J by 6 bases, with 7 bases between them.

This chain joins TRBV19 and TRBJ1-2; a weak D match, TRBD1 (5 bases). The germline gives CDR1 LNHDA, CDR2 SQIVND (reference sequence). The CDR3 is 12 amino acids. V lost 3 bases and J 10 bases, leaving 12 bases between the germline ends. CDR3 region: CASSMGPRLYTF. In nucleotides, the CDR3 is TGTGCCAGTAGTATGGGGCCTCGACTCTACACCTTC.

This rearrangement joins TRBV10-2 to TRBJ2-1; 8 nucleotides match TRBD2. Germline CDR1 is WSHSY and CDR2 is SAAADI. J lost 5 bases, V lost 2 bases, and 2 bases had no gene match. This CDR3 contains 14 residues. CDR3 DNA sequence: TGCGCCAGCAGTGAGCGCGGGGGGAACAATGAGCAGTTCTTC. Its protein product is CASSERGGNNEQFF.

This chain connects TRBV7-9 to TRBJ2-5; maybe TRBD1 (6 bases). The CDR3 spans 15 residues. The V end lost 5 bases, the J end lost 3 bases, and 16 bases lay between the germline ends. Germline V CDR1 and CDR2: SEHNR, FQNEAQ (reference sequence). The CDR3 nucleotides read TGTGCCAGCAGCCCGCAGGGGACACCGAAAGAGACCCAGTACTTC. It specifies CASSPQGTPKETQYF.

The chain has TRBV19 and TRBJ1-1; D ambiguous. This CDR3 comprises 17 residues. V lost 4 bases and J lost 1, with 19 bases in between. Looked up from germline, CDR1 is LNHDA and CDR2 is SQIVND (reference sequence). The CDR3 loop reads CASSTLAEGAGNTEAFF. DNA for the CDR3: TGTGCCAGTAGTACATTGGCGGAGGGAGCTGGGAACACTGAAGCTTTCTTT.

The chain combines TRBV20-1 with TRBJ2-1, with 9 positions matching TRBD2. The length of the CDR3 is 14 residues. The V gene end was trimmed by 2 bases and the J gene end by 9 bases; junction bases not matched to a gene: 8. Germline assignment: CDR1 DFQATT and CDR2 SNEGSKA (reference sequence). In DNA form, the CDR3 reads TGCAGTGCTAGACAGCTAGCGGGATTGCCTGAGCAGTTCTTC. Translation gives CSARQLAGLPEQFF.

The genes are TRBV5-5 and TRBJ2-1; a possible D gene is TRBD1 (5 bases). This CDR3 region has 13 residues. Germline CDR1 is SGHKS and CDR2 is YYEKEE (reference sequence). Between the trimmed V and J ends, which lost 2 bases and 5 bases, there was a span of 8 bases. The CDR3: CASSFAGNNEQFF. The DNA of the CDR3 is TGTGCCAGCAGCTTTGCAGGGAACAATGAGCAGTTCTTC.

CDR3 nucleotides: TGTGCCAGCAGCCCTGTTGGGGTAGCGGGGAGCGGGGAGCTGTTTTTT. Residues: CASSPVGVAGSGELFF. The V gene is TRBV3-1, the J gene TRBJ2-2; 8 bases fit TRBD2. The CDR3 is 16 residues long. Per the germline V gene, CDR1 is LGHDT and CDR2 is YNNKEL (reference sequence). The ends lost 4 bases at V and 7 bases at J; junction bases unmatched: 11. Looking up the rest from reference TRBV3-1 and TRBJ2-2 gives the full variable domain: DTAVSQTPKYLVTQMGNDKSIKCEQNLGHDTMYWYKQDSKKFLKIMFSYNNKELIINETVPNRFSPKSPDKAHLNLHINSLELGDSAVYFCASSPVGVAGSGELFFGEGSRLTVL.

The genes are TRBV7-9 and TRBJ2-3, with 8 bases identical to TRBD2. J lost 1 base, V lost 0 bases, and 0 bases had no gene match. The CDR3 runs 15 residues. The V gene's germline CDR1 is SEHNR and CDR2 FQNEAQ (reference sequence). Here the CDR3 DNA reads TGTGCCAGCAGCTTAGCGCGGGGGGGCACAGATACGCAGTATTTT. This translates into CASSLARGGTDTQYF.

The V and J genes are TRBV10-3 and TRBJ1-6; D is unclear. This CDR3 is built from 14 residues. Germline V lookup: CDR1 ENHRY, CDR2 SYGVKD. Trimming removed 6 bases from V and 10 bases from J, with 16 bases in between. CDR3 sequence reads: CAISPQLGNSPLHF. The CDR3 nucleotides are TGTGCCATCAGCCCCCAGCTGGGGAACTCACCCCTCCACTTT.

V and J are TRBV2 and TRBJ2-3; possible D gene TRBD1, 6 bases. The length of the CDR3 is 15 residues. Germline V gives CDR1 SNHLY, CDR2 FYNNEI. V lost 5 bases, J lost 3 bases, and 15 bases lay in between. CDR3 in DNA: TGTGCCAGCAGTCCACAGGGTGTTGGTACAGATACGCAGTATTTT. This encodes CASSPQGVGTDTQYF.

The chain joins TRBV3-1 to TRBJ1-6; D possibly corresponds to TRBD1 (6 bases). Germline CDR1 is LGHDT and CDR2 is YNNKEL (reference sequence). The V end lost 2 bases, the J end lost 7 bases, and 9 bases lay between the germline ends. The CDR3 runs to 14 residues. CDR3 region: CASSQQGRNSPLHF. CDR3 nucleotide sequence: TGTGCCAGCAGCCAACAGGGGAGGAATTCACCCCTCCACTTT.

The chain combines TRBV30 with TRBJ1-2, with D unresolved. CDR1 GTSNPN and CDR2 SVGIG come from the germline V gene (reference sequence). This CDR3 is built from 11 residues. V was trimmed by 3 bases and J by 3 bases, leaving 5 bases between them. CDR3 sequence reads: CAWRVYYGYTF. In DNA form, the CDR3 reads TGTGCCTGGAGAGTTTACTATGGCTACACCTTC.